Detailed here is one TCR beta chain. Antigen: not known. The sample belongs to a study of shared clonotypes between healthy human individuals. Study-level information: Each donor had three CD4 naive, three CD4 memory, two CD8 naive and one CD8 memory plate. Points from the study as a whole: Despite large depth, rarefaction showed incomplete sorted-subset sequencing. Clonotype sharing among donors likely depends on sequencing depth.

Trimming pared 1 base from V and 3 bases from J, leaving 12 bases between. CDR3 size: 16 residues. Germline-derived CDR1 and CDR2 are KGHSH and LQKENI. CD45RO-negative CD8 cells positively selected for CCR7 made up the naive population, which excluded terminally differentiated effector memory CD45RA+ cells. The study drew its donors from healthy HIV-negative adults without recent acute infections or vaccinations. The assay was immunoSEQ multiplex PCR, and TCRdb's table has in-frame clones only and misses some. The sample has about 2.1 million clones, around 95% seen once. This sequence joins TRBV18 and TRBJ1-4; TRBD1 is a possible D gene (5 bases). This TCR came from a young man in good health. Some clones in this sample may be carry-over from other donors' samples. Sequencing input: naive CD8+ T cells from PBMCs. The CDR3 is CASSPQGKGSNEKLFF. CDR3 sequence (DNA): TGTGCCAGCTCACCACAGGGGAAGGGGTCTAATGAAAAACTGTTTTTT.